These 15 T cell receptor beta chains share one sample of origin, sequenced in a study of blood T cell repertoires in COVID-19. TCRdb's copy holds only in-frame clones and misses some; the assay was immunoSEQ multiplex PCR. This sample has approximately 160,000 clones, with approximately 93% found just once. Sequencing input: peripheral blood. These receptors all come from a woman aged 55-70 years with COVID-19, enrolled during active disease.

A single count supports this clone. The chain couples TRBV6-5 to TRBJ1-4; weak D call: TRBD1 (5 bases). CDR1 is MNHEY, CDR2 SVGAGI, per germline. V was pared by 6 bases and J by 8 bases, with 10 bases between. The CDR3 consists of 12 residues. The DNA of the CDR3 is TGTGCCAGCAGCGCGGGGCGAGAAAAACTGTTTTTT. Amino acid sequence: CASSAGREKLFF.

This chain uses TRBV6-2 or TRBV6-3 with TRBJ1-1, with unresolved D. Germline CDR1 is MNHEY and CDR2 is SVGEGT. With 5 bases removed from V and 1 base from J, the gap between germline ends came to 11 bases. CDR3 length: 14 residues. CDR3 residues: CASSLKRGNTEAFF. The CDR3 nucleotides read TGTGCCAGCAGTCTCAAACGGGGGAACACTGAAGCTTTCTTT.

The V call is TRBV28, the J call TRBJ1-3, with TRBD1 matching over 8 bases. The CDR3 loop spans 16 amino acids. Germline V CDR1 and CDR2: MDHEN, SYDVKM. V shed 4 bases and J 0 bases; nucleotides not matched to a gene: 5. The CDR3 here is CASSSPGGGSGNTIYF. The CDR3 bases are TGTGCCAGCAGTTCCCCAGGGGGCGGCTCTGGAAACACCATATATTTT.

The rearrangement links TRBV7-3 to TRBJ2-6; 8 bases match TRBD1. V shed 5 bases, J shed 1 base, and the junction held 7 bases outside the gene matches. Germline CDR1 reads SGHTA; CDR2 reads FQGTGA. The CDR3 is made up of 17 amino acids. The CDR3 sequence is CASSPTGARSGANVLTF. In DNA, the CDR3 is TGTGCCAGCAGCCCGACAGGGGCGAGGTCTGGGGCCAACGTCCTGACTTTC.

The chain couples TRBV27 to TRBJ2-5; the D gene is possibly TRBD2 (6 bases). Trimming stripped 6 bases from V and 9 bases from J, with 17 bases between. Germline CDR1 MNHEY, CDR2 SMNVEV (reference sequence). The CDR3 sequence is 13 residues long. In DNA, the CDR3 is TGTGCCAGCAGCCCTACCATCGGGAGTGCCCAGTACTTC. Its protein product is CASSPTIGSAQYF.

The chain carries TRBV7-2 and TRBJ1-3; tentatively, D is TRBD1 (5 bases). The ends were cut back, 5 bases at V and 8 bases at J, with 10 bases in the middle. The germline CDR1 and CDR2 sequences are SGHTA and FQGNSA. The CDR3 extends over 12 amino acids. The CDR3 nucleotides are TGTGCCAGCAGCACCGACAGCTACACCATATATTTT. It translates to CASSTDSYTIYF.

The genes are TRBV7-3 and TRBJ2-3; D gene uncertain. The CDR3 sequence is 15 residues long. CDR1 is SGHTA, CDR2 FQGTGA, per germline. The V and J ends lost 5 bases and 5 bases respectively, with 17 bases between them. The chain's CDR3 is CASSPSQALGDTQYF. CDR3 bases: TGTGCCAGCAGCCCAAGCCAGGCCCTTGGAGATACGCAGTATTTT.

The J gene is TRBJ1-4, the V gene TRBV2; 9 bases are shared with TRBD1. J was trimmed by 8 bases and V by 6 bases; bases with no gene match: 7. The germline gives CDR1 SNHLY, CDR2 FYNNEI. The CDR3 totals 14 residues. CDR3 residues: CASRDTGGVEKLFF. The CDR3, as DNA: TGTGCCAGCAGGGATACAGGGGGCGTCGAAAAACTGTTTTTT. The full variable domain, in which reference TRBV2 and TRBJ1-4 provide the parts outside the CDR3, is EPEVTQTPSHQVTQMGQEVILRCVPISNHLYFYWYRQILGQKVEFLVSFYNNEISEKSEIFDDQFSVERPDGSNFTLKIRSTKLEDSAMYFCASRDTGGVEKLFFGSGTQLSVL.

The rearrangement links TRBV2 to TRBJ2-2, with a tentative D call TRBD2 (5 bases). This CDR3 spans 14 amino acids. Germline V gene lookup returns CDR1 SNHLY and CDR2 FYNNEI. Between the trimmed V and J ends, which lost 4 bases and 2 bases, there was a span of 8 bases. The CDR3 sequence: CASSARGNTGELFF. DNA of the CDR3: TGTGCCAGCAGTGCTCGGGGAAACACCGGGGAGCTGTTTTTT.

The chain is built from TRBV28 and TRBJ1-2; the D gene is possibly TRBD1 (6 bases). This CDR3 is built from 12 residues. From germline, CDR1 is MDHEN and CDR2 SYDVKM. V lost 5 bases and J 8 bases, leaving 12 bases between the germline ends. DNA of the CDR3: TGTGCCAGCAGTGTGGGACAATTCGGCTACACCTTC. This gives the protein CASSVGQFGYTF.

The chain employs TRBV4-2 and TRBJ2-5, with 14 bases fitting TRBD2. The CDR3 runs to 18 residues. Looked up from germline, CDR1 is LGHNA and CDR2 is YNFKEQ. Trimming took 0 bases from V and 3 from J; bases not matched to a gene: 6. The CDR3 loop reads CASSQDLTSGGAEETQYF. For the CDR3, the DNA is TGTGCCAGCAGCCAAGATTTGACTAGCGGGGGGGCGGAAGAGACCCAGTACTTC.

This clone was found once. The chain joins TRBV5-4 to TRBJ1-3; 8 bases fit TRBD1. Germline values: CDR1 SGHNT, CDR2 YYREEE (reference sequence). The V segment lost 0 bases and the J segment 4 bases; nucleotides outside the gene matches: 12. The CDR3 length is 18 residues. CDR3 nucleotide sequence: TGTGCCAGCAGCTTGGATCGGGCAGGGGGCGCGAGGGGAAACACCATATATTTT. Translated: CASSLDRAGGARGNTIYF. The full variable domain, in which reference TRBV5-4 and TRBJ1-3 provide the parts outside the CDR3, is ETGVTQSPTHLIKTRGQQVTLRCSSQSGHNTVSWYQQALGQGPQFIFQYYREEENGRGNFPPRFSGLQFPNYSSELNVNALELDDSALYLCASSLDRAGGARGNTIYFGEGSWLTVV.

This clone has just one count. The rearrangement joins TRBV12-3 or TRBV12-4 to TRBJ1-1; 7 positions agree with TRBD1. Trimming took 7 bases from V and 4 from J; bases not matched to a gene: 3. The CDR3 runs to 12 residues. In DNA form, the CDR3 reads TGTGCCAGCACCCCAGGGGGCACTGAAGCTTTCTTT. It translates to CASTPGGTEAFF.

The CDR3 spells CASSSESSPQPQHF. Here the CDR3 DNA reads TGTGCCAGCAGCAGCGAGAGTAGCCCTCAGCCCCAGCATTTT. The rearrangement joins TRBV5-6 to TRBJ1-5; D is ambiguous. The V gene's germline CDR1 is SGHDT and CDR2 YYEEEE. This CDR3 is 14 amino acids long. V was cut by 4 bases and J by 6 bases, with 14 bases left in between.

The CDR3 nucleotides read TGCGCCAGCAGCTTGGCGGGGGTAGAAAACTATGGCTACACCTTC. Protein sequence: CASSLAGVENYGYTF. The V call is TRBV5-1, the J call TRBJ1-2, with D maybe TRBD1 (5 bases). CDR3 size: 15 residues. Germline lookup yields CDR1 SGHRS and CDR2 YFSETQ. Deletions cut 0 bases from V and 2 bases from J, with 11 bases between.